This entry is about one T cell receptor beta chain. Antigen unknown. MiXCR, run by TCRdb on the RT-PCR reads, gives a single entry per CDR3 protein. This sample has about 830,000 distinct CDR3 sequences, with 18% found just once. These data originate in a study of response to subunit inactivated influenza vaccine. V was shortened by 4 bases and J by 2 bases, with 8 bases between the two germline ends. CDR3 length equals 13 residues. CDR1 is MNHEY, CDR2 SMNVEV, per germline (reference sequence). General study findings and limits: The authors put forward the suggestion that each seasonal influenza vaccination may bring in only a limited number of new T cells.

The TCR originated in a man aged 50 to 60 who received an inactivated influenza vaccine. The specimen comprised PBMCs from blood, sampled roughly 5 days after vaccination. This rearrangement joins TRBV27 to TRBJ1-1; no clear D. Written as DNA, the CDR3 is TGTGCCAGCAGTTACCGGGTTAACACTGAAGCTTTCTTT. Its protein is CASSYRVNTEAFF.